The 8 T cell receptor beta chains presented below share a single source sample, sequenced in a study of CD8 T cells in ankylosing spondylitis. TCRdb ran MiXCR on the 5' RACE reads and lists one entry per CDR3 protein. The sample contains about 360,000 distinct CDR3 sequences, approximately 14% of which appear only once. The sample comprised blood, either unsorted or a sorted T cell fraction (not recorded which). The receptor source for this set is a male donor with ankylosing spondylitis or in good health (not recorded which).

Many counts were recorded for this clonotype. DNA of the CDR3: TGCGCCAGCAGCCAGAGGGGCGCCGATACGCAGTATTTT. It yields the protein CASSQRGADTQYF. The chain combines TRBV4-1 with TRBJ2-3; D tentatively fits TRBD1 or TRBD2 (5 bases each). CDR3 length equals 13 residues. Trimming removed 3 bases from V and 6 bases from J, with 10 bases in between. CDR1 and CDR2 (germline): MGHRA, YSYEKL.

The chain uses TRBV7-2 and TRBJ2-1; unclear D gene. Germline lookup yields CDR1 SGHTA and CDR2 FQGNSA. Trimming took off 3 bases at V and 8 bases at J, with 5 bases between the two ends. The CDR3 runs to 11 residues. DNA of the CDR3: TGTGCCAGCAGCTTTAGCTATGAGCAGTTCTTC. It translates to CASSFSYEQFF.

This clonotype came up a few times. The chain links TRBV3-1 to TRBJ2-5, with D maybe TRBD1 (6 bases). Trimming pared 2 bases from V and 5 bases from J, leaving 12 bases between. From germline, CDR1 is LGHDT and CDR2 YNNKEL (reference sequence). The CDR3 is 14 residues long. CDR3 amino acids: CASSQRTEQETQYF. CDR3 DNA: TGTGCCAGCAGCCAAAGGACAGAACAGGAGACCCAGTACTTC.

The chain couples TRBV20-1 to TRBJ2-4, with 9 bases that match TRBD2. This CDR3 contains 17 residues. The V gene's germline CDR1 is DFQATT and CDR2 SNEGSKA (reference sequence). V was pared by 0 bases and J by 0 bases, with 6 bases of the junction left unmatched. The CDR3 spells CSARDSSGGVAKNIQYF. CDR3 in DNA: TGCAGTGCTAGAGATAGTAGCGGGGGAGTAGCCAAAAACATTCAGTACTTC.

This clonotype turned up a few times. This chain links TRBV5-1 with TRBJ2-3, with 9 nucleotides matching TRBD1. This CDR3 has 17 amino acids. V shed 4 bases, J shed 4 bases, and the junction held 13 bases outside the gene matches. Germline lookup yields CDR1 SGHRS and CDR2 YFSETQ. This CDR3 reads CASSLQQGAMVADTQYF. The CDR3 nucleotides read TGCGCCAGCAGCCTACAACAGGGGGCGATGGTCGCAGATACGCAGTATTTT.

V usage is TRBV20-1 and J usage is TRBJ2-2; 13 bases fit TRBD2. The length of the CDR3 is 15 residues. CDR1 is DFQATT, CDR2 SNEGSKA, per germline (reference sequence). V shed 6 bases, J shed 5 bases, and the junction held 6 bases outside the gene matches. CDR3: CSALLAGGGTGELFF. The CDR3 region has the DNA TGCAGTGCGCTACTAGCGGGAGGGGGGACCGGGGAGCTGTTTTTT.

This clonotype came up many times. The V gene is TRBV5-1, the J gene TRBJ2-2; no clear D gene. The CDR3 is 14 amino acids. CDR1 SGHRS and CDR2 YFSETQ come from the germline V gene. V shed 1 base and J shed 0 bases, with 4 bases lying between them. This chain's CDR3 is CASSLTTNTGELFF. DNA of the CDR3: TGCGCCAGCAGCTTGACTACGAACACCGGGGAGCTGTTTTTT.

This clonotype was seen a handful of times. The CDR3 reads CASSRLITGSNTGELFF. DNA for the CDR3: TGTGCCAGCAGTCGATTGATTACAGGTTCAAACACCGGGGAGCTGTTTTTT. The chain combines TRBV7-9 with TRBJ2-2; TRBD1 might be the D (5 bases). The CDR3 length is 17 residues. Deletions cut 6 bases from V and 2 bases from J, with 19 bases between. CDR1 and CDR2 (germline): SEHNR, FQNEAQ (reference sequence).